This is a list of T cell receptor beta chains from one sample in a study of OX40 agonist ivuxolimab in advanced cancers. Sequencing used immunoSEQ multiplex PCR; TCRdb keeps in-frame clones, though not all of them. This sample has around 100,000 clones, with approximately 90% found just once. The input for sequencing was CD4+ or CD8+ T cells sorted from blood, taken in a trial of the OX40 agonist ivuxolimab. These receptors were taken from an adult with an advanced solid tumor such as melanoma, head and neck, liver or kidney cancer. Each CDR3 is given with its conserved first and last residue. The order of the fields is D gene, V gene, J gene, clone size, CDR3 protein, CDR3 DNA. The D gene is left open where the match is weak. Clone size is shown for a subset of rows, as once, few, many or a class of expanded clone.

D: TRBD1; V: TRBV5-1; J: TRBJ2-5; size: once; CDR3: CASSPGTGPEETQYF; DNA: TGCGCCAGCAGCCCCGGGACAGGGCCTGAAGAGACCCAGTACTTC
D: -; V: TRBV5-5; J: TRBJ2-5; size: -; CDR3: CASRGRGASVTQYF; DNA: TGTGCCAGCAGAGGAAGGGGGGCGTCGGTGACCCAGTACTTC
D: -; V: TRBV7-8; J: TRBJ2-5; size: -; CDR3: CASSLLGSLGETQYF; DNA: TGTGCCAGCAGCTTACTAGGATCCTTAGGAGAGACCCAGTACTTC
D: TRBD2; V: TRBV7-2; J: TRBJ2-7; size: -; CDR3: CASSRKLAGSYEQYF; DNA: TGTGCCAGCAGTCGAAAACTAGCGGGTTCGTACGAGCAGTACTTC
D: -; V: TRBV28; J: TRBJ1-2; size: -; CDR3: CASSSIGGRNYGYTF; DNA: TGTGCCAGCAGTTCGATCGGGGGGCGAAACTATGGCTACACCTTC
D: TRBD2; V: TRBV11-3; J: TRBJ2-3; size: -; CDR3: CASSTSGSVSDTQYF; DNA: TGTGCCAGCTCGACTAGCGGGAGTGTCTCAGATACGCAGTATTTT
D: TRBD2; V: TRBV5-1; J: TRBJ2-3; size: -; CDR3: CASSALAGEPDTQYF; DNA: TGCGCCAGCAGCGCACTGGCGGGAGAGCCAGATACGCAGTATTTT
D: -; V: TRBV19; J: TRBJ1-2; size: few; CDR3: CASSGTGHGGYTF; DNA: TGTGCCAGTAGTGGAACAGGGCATGGTGGCTACACCTTC
D: TRBD1; V: TRBV5-1; J: TRBJ1-2; size: -; CDR3: CASSQPSQGAYGYTF; DNA: TGCGCCAGCAGCCAGCCATCACAGGGGGCGTATGGCTACACCTTC
D: TRBD1; V: TRBV5-1; J: TRBJ2-1; size: -; CDR3: CASSARDRNNEQFF; DNA: TGCGCCAGCAGCGCCCGGGACAGAAACAATGAGCAGTTCTTC
D: TRBD2; V: TRBV19; J: TRBJ2-1; size: -; CDR3: CASSTLGLADYNEQFF; DNA: TGTGCCAGTAGTACACTTGGACTAGCGGACTACAATGAGCAGTTCTTC
D: -; V: TRBV6-1; J: TRBJ1-1; size: -; CDR3: CASSEVWNTEAFF; DNA: TGTGCCAGCAGTGAAGTTTGGAACACTGAAGCTTTCTTT
D: TRBD2; V: TRBV7-3; J: TRBJ2-1; size: -; CDR3: CASSFSGSASYNEQFF; DNA: TGTGCCAGCAGCTTTAGCGGGAGCGCGTCCTACAATGAGCAGTTCTTC
D: -; V: TRBV7-3; J: TRBJ2-3; size: -; CDR3: CASSLEGPSSATQYF; DNA: TGTGCCAGCAGCTTAGAGGGCCCTAGCTCGGCTACGCAGTATTTT
D: -; V: TRBV10-3; J: TRBJ1-1; size: once; CDR3: CAITRDTPRESTEAFF; DNA: TGTGCCATCACCCGGGACACCCCGAGAGAGAGCACTGAAGCTTTCTTT
D: -; V: TRBV6-1; J: TRBJ2-7; size: -; CDR3: CASSEASGTWGYYEQYF; DNA: TGTGCCAGCAGTGAAGCTTCGGGGACTTGGGGATACTACGAGCAGTACTTC
D: -; V: TRBV30; J: TRBJ1-5; size: -; CDR3: CAWDFGVGQPQHF; DNA: TGTGCCTGGGACTTCGGGGTGGGTCAGCCCCAGCATTTT
D: TRBD1; V: TRBV29-1; J: TRBJ2-5; size: few; CDR3: CSVDSTGGQETQYF; DNA: TGCAGCGTCGATTCTACAGGGGGCCAAGAGACCCAGTACTTC
D: -; V: TRBV14; J: TRBJ2-2; size: -; CDR3: CASSSARTGELFF; DNA: TGTGCCAGCAGCTCCGCTAGGACCGGGGAGCTGTTTTTT
D: -; V: TRBV5-1; J: TRBJ2-3; size: -; CDR3: CASSLAADTQYF; DNA: TGCGCCAGCAGCTTGGCGGCGGATACGCAGTATTTT
D: TRBD1; V: TRBV7-9; J: TRBJ2-7; size: -; CDR3: CASSVGQGGYEQYF; DNA: TGTGCCAGCAGCGTGGGACAGGGCGGGTACGAGCAGTACTTC
D: TRBD1; V: TRBV5-1; J: TRBJ2-2; size: -; CDR3: CASSPGQGIVRELFF; DNA: TGCGCCAGCAGCCCGGGACAGGGCATAGTGAGGGAGCTGTTTTTT
D: -; V: TRBV5-6; J: TRBJ2-1; size: -; CDR3: CASSTPGLYNEQFF; DNA: TGTGCCAGCAGCACCCCGGGACTGTACAATGAGCAGTTCTTC
D: -; V: TRBV30; J: TRBJ2-7; size: -; CDR3: CAWSRGAYHEQYF; DNA: TGTGCCTGGAGTCGAGGCGCCTACCACGAGCAGTACTTC
D: -; V: TRBV5-1; J: TRBJ2-1; size: -; CDR3: CASSLASVARNEQFF; DNA: TGCGCCAGCAGCTTGGCCTCGGTAGCGAGGAATGAGCAGTTCTTC
D: -; V: TRBV5-6; J: TRBJ1-2; size: -; CDR3: CASSLQWTAYGYTF; DNA: TGTGCCAGCAGCCTCCAATGGACGGCCTATGGCTACACCTTC
D: TRBD2; V: TRBV2; J: TRBJ2-7; size: -; CDR3: CASSLTSSDSMQYF; DNA: TGTGCCAGCAGCCTGACTAGCTCGGATAGTATGCAGTACTTC
D: -; V: TRBV4-2; J: TRBJ2-5; size: -; CDR3: CASSQFGSNGQETQYF; DNA: TGTGCCAGCAGCCAGTTCGGTTCGAACGGACAAGAGACCCAGTACTTC
D: -; V: TRBV7-2; J: TRBJ2-2; size: -; CDR3: CASSLLYTGELFF; DNA: TGTGCCAGCAGCTTACTCTACACCGGGGAGCTGTTTTTT
D: -; V: TRBV5-1; J: TRBJ2-1; size: -; CDR3: CASGGRMSSYNEQFF; DNA: TGCGCCAGCGGGGGGCGGATGAGCTCCTACAATGAGCAGTTCTTC
D: -; V: TRBV19; J: TRBJ1-3; size: -; CDR3: CATTTGYSGNTIYF; DNA: TGTGCGACAACAACAGGGTACTCTGGAAACACCATATATTTT
D: -; V: TRBV28; J: TRBJ2-1; size: -; CDR3: CASSFSRGWHNEQFF; DNA: TGTGCCAGCAGTTTTAGCCGGGGATGGCACAATGAGCAGTTCTTC
D: TRBD2; V: TRBV28; J: TRBJ2-3; size: -; CDR3: CASGVPGGDPDTQYF; DNA: TGTGCCAGCGGAGTACCCGGGGGGGACCCAGATACGCAGTATTTT
D: TRBD1; V: TRBV28; J: TRBJ1-2; size: -; CDR3: CASSSRQGAGYGYTF; DNA: TGTGCCAGCAGCAGTCGACAGGGGGCGGGCTATGGCTACACCTTC
D: TRBD2; V: TRBV29-1; J: TRBJ2-7; size: once; CDR3: CSVTSAYEQYF; DNA: TGCAGCGTTACTAGCGCCTACGAGCAGTACTTC
D: -; V: TRBV5-4; J: TRBJ1-5; size: -; CDR3: CASSSPNQPQHF; DNA: TGTGCCAGCAGCTCCCCAAATCAGCCCCAGCATTTT
D: TRBD1; V: TRBV6-6; J: TRBJ2-5; size: -; CDR3: CASSYPGQQETQYF; DNA: TGTGCCAGCAGTTATCCGGGACAGCAAGAGACCCAGTACTTC
D: TRBD1; V: TRBV28; J: TRBJ1-2; size: -; CDR3: CASSFPGGIYGYTF; DNA: TGTGCCAGCAGTTTCCCAGGGGGCATCTATGGCTACACCTTC
D: -; V: TRBV19; J: TRBJ2-3; size: -; CDR3: CASSIRPDTQYF; DNA: TGTGCCAGTAGTATTCGACCGGATACGCAGTATTTT
D: -; V: TRBV11-3; J: TRBJ2-7; size: -; CDR3: CASSNSYEQYF; DNA: TGTGCCAGCAGCAACAGCTACGAGCAGTACTTC
D: -; V: TRBV19; J: TRBJ1-5; size: -; CDR3: CASSIWRQSSNQPQHF; DNA: TGTGCCAGTAGTATATGGCGACAGAGTAGCAATCAGCCCCAGCATTTT
D: -; V: TRBV30; J: TRBJ2-7; size: -; CDR3: CAWSVGPGREQYF; DNA: TGTGCCTGGAGTGTCGGGCCCGGGCGAGAGCAGTACTTC
D: -; V: TRBV19; J: TRBJ1-2; size: -; CDR3: CASSSIQGSDNYGYTF; DNA: TGTGCCAGTAGTTCAATACAGGGATCGGACAACTATGGCTACACCTTC
D: -; V: TRBV7-9; J: TRBJ2-3; size: -; CDR3: CASSPGTRPARDTQYF; DNA: TGTGCCAGCAGCCCAGGGACACGGCCAGCCCGGGATACGCAGTATTTT
D: TRBD1; V: TRBV28; J: TRBJ1-2; size: -; CDR3: CASSVSGQGGYGYTF; DNA: TGTGCCAGCAGTGTTTCCGGACAGGGAGGCTATGGCTACACCTTC
D: -; V: TRBV4-3; J: TRBJ2-7; size: -; CDR3: CASSQAAGRPYEQYF; DNA: TGCGCCAGCAGCCAAGCCGCGGGCCGACCCTACGAGCAGTACTTC
D: -; V: TRBV18; J: TRBJ1-2; size: -; CDR3: CASSPPGPSYGYTF; DNA: TGTGCCAGCTCACCACCGGGACCGAGCTATGGCTACACCTTC
D: TRBD1; V: TRBV18; J: TRBJ2-1; size: -; CDR3: CASRPGQGLVFGDEQFF; DNA: TGTGCCAGCCGACCGGGACAGGGCCTAGTTTTCGGGGATGAGCAGTTCTTC
D: -; V: TRBV6-5; J: TRBJ1-1; size: -; CDR3: CASGQTFGNTEAFF; DNA: TGTGCCAGCGGCCAGACTTTTGGGAACACTGAAGCTTTCTTT
D: -; V: TRBV7-9; J: TRBJ1-1; size: -; CDR3: CASSLGRGPTEAFF; DNA: TGTGCCAGCAGCTTAGGCAGGGGTCCCACTGAAGCTTTCTTT
D: -; V: TRBV19; J: TRBJ1-2; size: few; CDR3: CASSIGSNPNYGYTF; DNA: TGTGCCAGTAGTATTGGTTCTAACCCAAACTATGGCTACACCTTC